These 28 T cell receptor beta chains originate from one sample sequenced in a study of T cell responses to AZD1222 COVID-19 vaccine. The protocol was immunoSEQ multiplex PCR, while the TCRdb copy is restricted to in-frame clones and leaves out a portion. Of approximately 150,000 clones in the sample, over 80% were seen once. The sample consisted of peripheral blood, taken 28 days after the second dose of the MenACWY control vaccine. All receptors come from an adult who received the MenACWY meningococcal vaccine as a control.

This clone was detected once. The V call is TRBV28, the J call TRBJ2-2, with D perhaps TRBD2 (6 bases). The CDR3 is made up of 15 amino acids. V was clipped by 6 bases and J by 0 bases, with 11 bases between them. Germline V gene sequence: CDR1 MDHEN, CDR2 SYDVKM. CDR3 sequence reads: CASSNSGTNTGELFF. CDR3 nucleotides: TGTGCCAGCAGCAATAGCGGAACGAACACCGGGGAGCTGTTTTTT.

The chain couples TRBV10-2 to TRBJ1-3; a weak D match, TRBD1 (5 bases). Looked up from germline, CDR1 is WSHSY and CDR2 is SAAADI. The CDR3 sequence is 16 residues long. V shed 6 bases and J shed 0 bases, with 15 bases lying between them. CDR3 loop: CASRGVHRDSGNTIYF. CDR3 bases: TGCGCCAGCAGAGGGGTACATAGGGACTCTGGAAACACCATATATTTT.

V is TRBV3-1 (or the pseudogene TRBV3-2) and J is TRBJ2-1; D ambiguous. The germline gives CDR1 LGHDT, CDR2 YNNKEL (reference sequence). This CDR3 region has 16 residues. V was cut by 0 bases and J by 8 bases, with 17 bases left in between. The CDR3 spells CASSQERSHRGDEQFF. CDR3 coding DNA: TGTGCCAGCAGCCAAGAAAGGAGTCACAGAGGCGATGAGCAGTTCTTC.

This clone occurred a few times. The chain couples TRBV14 to TRBJ1-3; weak D call: TRBD1 (5 bases). Trimming took off 2 bases at V and 3 bases at J, with 8 bases between the two ends. Germline V gene sequence: CDR1 SGHDN, CDR2 FVKESK. The CDR3 length is 14 residues. The CDR3 loop reads CASSQQGFGNTIYF. The CDR3 coding sequence is TGTGCCAGCAGCCAACAGGGCTTTGGAAACACCATATATTTT.

The chain joins TRBV28 to TRBJ2-2; no definite D call. Germline loops: CDR1 MDHEN, CDR2 SYDVKM. The germline V and J ends were trimmed by 6 bases and 1 base, with 9 bases remaining between them. CDR3 length equals 14 residues. CDR3 in amino acids: CASRIRRNTGELFF. Written as DNA, the CDR3 is TGTGCCAGCAGGATTAGACGGAACACCGGGGAGCTGTTTTTT. The whole variable domain, filled in from reference TRBV28 and TRBJ2-2, reads DVKVTQSSRYLVKRTGEKVFLECVQDMDHENMFWYRQDPGLGLRLIYFSYDVKMKEKGDIPEGYSVSREKKERFSLILESASTNQTSMYLCASRIRRNTGELFFGEGSRLTVL.

V gene TRBV11-1 combines with J gene TRBJ2-1; 15 nucleotides match TRBD2. The CDR3 contains 15 residues. The ends lost 5 bases at V and 9 bases at J; junction bases unmatched: 5. The V gene's germline CDR1 is SGHAT and CDR2 FQDESV (reference sequence). CDR3 sequence: CASSPQGLAGGEQFF. CDR3 nucleotide sequence: TGTGCCAGCAGCCCTCAGGGACTAGCGGGAGGTGAGCAGTTCTTC.

The chain links TRBV7-9 to TRBJ1-2, with 9 bases matching TRBD1. The CDR3 has 15 amino acids. Losses at the gene ends were 1 base for V and 7 bases for J; bases not matched to a gene: 7. Germline V lookup: CDR1 SEHNR, CDR2 FQNEAQ (reference sequence). DNA of the CDR3: TGTGCCAGCAGCTTAGGCCCGGGACAGGGTACTGGCTACACCTTC. This codes for CASSLGPGQGTGYTF.

This clone was counted a single time. The rearrangement links TRBV6-5 to TRBJ1-5; D might be TRBD1 (5 bases). Per the germline V gene, CDR1 is MNHEY and CDR2 is SVGAGI. Trimming took off 4 bases at V and 5 bases at J, with 9 bases between the two ends. This CDR3 has 13 amino acids. Written as DNA, the CDR3 is TGTGCCAGCAGTTTTACGGGGGATCAGCCCCAGCATTTT. It yields the protein CASSFTGDQPQHF.

The V and J genes are TRBV18 and TRBJ1-5; D ambiguous. CDR3 length: 13 residues. Germline CDR1 KGHSH, CDR2 LQKENI. Trimming shortened V by 6 bases and J by 8 bases, and 14 bases separated the two germline ends. CDR3 coding DNA: TGTGCCAGCTCTACCGGGGAGGGCGAGCCCCAGCATTTT. This translates into CASSTGEGEPQHF.

The chain joins TRBV11-2 to TRBJ1-3, with TRBD1 as a possible D gene (5 bases). CDR3 length equals 13 residues. Looked up from germline, CDR1 is SGHAT and CDR2 is FQNNGV. Between the trimmed V and J ends, which lost 1 base and 5 bases, there was a span of 6 bases. CDR3 in amino acids: CASSLAGRNTIYF. The DNA for the CDR3 is TGTGCCAGCAGCTTAGCAGGGAGAAACACCATATATTTT.

The chain employs TRBV28 and TRBJ1-2; D not resolved. CDR1 and CDR2 from the germline V gene are MDHEN and SYDVKM. The CDR3 has 17 residues. Trimming took 3 bases from V and 1 from J, leaving 18 bases between them. The CDR3 protein is CASSFGPGATYNYGYTF. CDR3 coding DNA: TGTGCCAGCAGTTTTGGGCCAGGTGCGACCTATAACTATGGCTACACCTTC.

The rearrangement uses TRBV7-6 and TRBJ1-3; no clear D. This CDR3 is 15 amino acids long. V lost 5 bases and J lost 0, with 11 bases in between. The germline V gene encodes CDR1 SGHVS and CDR2 FNYEAQ. This chain's CDR3 is CASSPLQYSGNTIYF. The DNA of the CDR3 is TGTGCCAGCAGCCCACTCCAGTACTCTGGAAACACCATATATTTT.

This clone came up once. The chain joins TRBV9 to TRBJ1-1; no firm D call. Per the germline V gene, CDR1 is SGDLS and CDR2 is YYNGEE. The CDR3 extends over 14 amino acids. The V end lost 0 bases, the J end lost 0 bases, and 6 bases lay between the germline ends. CDR3: CASSVDRMNTEAFF. The CDR3 DNA is TGTGCCAGCAGCGTAGACCGGATGAACACTGAAGCTTTCTTT.

The chain is built from TRBV4-3 and TRBJ1-1, with TRBD1 identical over 8 bases. Germline assignment: CDR1 LGHNA and CDR2 YSLEER. Losses at the gene ends were 4 bases for V and 0 bases for J; bases not matched to a gene: 19. CDR3 length: 20 amino acids. The CDR3 sequence is CASSPQGARGRDFMNTEAFF. The CDR3 nucleotides are TGCGCCAGCAGCCCTCAGGGGGCCAGGGGTCGGGACTTCATGAACACTGAAGCTTTCTTT.

V is TRBV5-1 and J is TRBJ1-1, with D unclear. Trimming took off 5 bases at V and 9 bases at J, with 11 bases between the two ends. Germline loops: CDR1 SGHRS, CDR2 YFSETQ. The CDR3 is 11 residues long. In DNA, the CDR3 is TGCGCCAGCAGACTCGTGGGGAAAGCTTTCTTT. This encodes CASRLVGKAFF.

V usage is TRBV6-1 and J usage is TRBJ2-5; D might be TRBD1 (5 bases). This CDR3 comprises 15 residues. The germline gives CDR1 MNHNS, CDR2 SASEGT. The germline V and J ends were trimmed by 0 bases and 5 bases, with 13 bases remaining between them. The CDR3, as DNA: TGTGCCAGCAGTGAAGCGCAGGGATTGGGGGAGACCCAGTACTTC. It yields the protein CASSEAQGLGETQYF.

The chain couples TRBV19 to TRBJ1-1; D gene uncertain. Germline lookup yields CDR1 LNHDA and CDR2 SQIVND (reference sequence). CDR3 size: 15 residues. The ends were cut back, 2 bases at V and 1 base at J, with 11 bases in the middle. The CDR3 sequence: CASSIRPTRNTEAFF. The CDR3 DNA reads TGTGCCAGTAGTATAAGACCCACGCGGAACACTGAAGCTTTCTTT.

This chain connects TRBV7-2 to TRBJ2-5, with D tentatively TRBD1 or TRBD2 (5 bases each). This CDR3 has 16 amino acids. The germline V gene encodes CDR1 SGHTA and CDR2 FQGNSA. The V end lost 5 bases, the J end lost 3 bases, and 19 bases lay between the germline ends. CDR3 bases: TGTGCCAGCAGCCCCCGAGGGGAGAATTCTAAAGAGACCCAGTACTTC. Protein sequence: CASSPRGENSKETQYF.

This clone occurred once. This rearrangement joins TRBV5-1 to TRBJ2-7, with D perhaps matching TRBD1 (5 bases). The CDR3 totals 15 residues. CDR1 and CDR2 (germline): SGHRS, YFSETQ. Trimming cost V 6 bases and J 3 bases, with 19 bases left between them. The CDR3 sequence: CASTSQGWGGYEQYF. The DNA for the CDR3 is TGCGCCAGCACGTCACAAGGGTGGGGCGGCTACGAGCAGTACTTC. The variable domain in full, with the rest retrieved from reference TRBV5-1 and TRBJ2-7, is KAGVTQTPRYLIKTRGQQVTLSCSPISGHRSVSWYQQTPGQGLQFLFEYFSETQRNKGNFPGRFSGRQFSNSRSEMNVSTLELGDSALYLCASTSQGWGGYEQYFGPGTRLTVT.

The chain uses TRBV6-2 or TRBV6-3 and TRBJ1-3, with D hard to call. The CDR3 length is 15 residues. V was clipped by 3 bases and J by 0 bases, with 9 bases between them. The germline V gene has CDR1 MNHEY and CDR2 SVGEGT. As DNA, the CDR3 is TGTGCCAGCAGTTATACGCGGGCCTCTGGAAACACCATATATTTT. This encodes CASSYTRASGNTIYF.

The CDR3 reads CASSQGTRSGSPLHF. The CDR3 nucleotides read TGTGCCAGCAGCCAAGGGACACGGAGCGGGTCACCCCTCCACTTT. The V call is TRBV3-1 (or the pseudogene TRBV3-2), the J call TRBJ1-6, with a tentative D call TRBD1 (5 bases). The germline V gene encodes CDR1 LGHDT and CDR2 YNNKEL (reference sequence). V lost 1 base and J 10 bases, leaving 14 bases between the germline ends. The CDR3 is 15 residues long.

The chain recombines TRBV11-2 with TRBJ2-7; 7 positions match TRBD2. Germline loops: CDR1 SGHAT, CDR2 FQNNGV. V trimming: 5 bases; J trimming: 2 bases; junction bases outside the gene matches: 9. The CDR3 totals 15 residues. The DNA of the CDR3 is TGTGCCAGCAGCCCCGGGGCTAGCGGACCCTACGAGCAGTACTTC. Translated, it gives CASSPGASGPYEQYF. Full variable domain (rest looked up from reference TRBV11-2 and TRBJ2-7): EAGVAQSPRYKIIEKRQSVAFWCNPISGHATLYWYQQILGQGPKLLIQFQNNGVVDDSQLPKDRFSAERLKGVDSTLKIQPAKLEDSAVYLCASSPGASGPYEQYFGPGTRLTVT.

The chain is built from TRBV6-5 and TRBJ2-5; no reliable D call. Germline assignment: CDR1 MNHEY and CDR2 SVGAGI. The CDR3 extends over 13 amino acids. Trimming pared 10 bases from V and 2 bases from J, leaving 14 bases between. CDR3 sequence reads: CAIAGPIQETQYF. The CDR3 DNA reads TGTGCCATAGCCGGGCCCATACAAGAGACCCAGTACTTC.

This clone was found once. The genes are TRBV6-5 and TRBJ1-6; a possible D gene is TRBD1 (5 bases). The V and J ends lost 6 bases and 1 base respectively, with 10 bases between them. Germline V CDR1 and CDR2: MNHEY, SVGAGI. This CDR3 spans 15 amino acids. The CDR3 spells CASSLQGSYNSPLHF. The CDR3 coding sequence is TGTGCCAGCAGCCTCCAGGGATCCTATAATTCACCCCTCCACTTT.

This sequence joins TRBV10-3 and TRBJ1-1, with D maybe TRBD1 (5 bases). Trimming pared 2 bases from V and 2 bases from J, leaving 15 bases between. The CDR3 length is 16 residues. The V gene's germline CDR1 is ENHRY and CDR2 SYGVKD. Here the CDR3 DNA reads TGTGCCATCAGTGAGCGAGGTACCGGGGCCAACACTGAAGCTTTCTTT. Translated, it gives CAISERGTGANTEAFF.

The V and J genes are TRBV7-7 and TRBJ2-3, with D possibly TRBD2 on 6 matching bases. Trimming stripped 2 bases from V and 0 bases from J, with 12 bases between. Per germline, CDR1 SSHAT and CDR2 FNYEAQ (reference sequence). The CDR3 sequence is 16 residues long. In DNA form, the CDR3 reads TGTGCCAGCAGCTTACATAGCGGATATAGCACAGATACGCAGTATTTT. Translating gives CASSLHSGYSTDTQYF.

The chain employs TRBV25-1 and TRBJ1-2; TRBD1 might be the D (5 bases). The CDR3 runs 12 residues. Trimming took 11 bases from V and 4 from J, leaving 14 bases between them. Germline assignment: CDR1 MGHDK and CDR2 SYGVNS. CDR3 DNA sequence: TGTGCCTGGGGGGGAGGCTGCTATGGCTACACCTTC. It encodes CAWGGGCYGYTF.

The chain joins TRBV6-2 or TRBV6-3 to TRBJ2-6; no reliable D call. Germline V gives CDR1 MNHEY, CDR2 SVGEGT. The CDR3 loop spans 16 amino acids. V was pared by 0 bases and J by 3 bases, with 9 bases between. CDR3 in DNA: TGTGCCAGCAGTTACTCCCCAGACCTTGGGGCCAACGTCCTGACTTTC. Its protein product is CASSYSPDLGANVLTF.